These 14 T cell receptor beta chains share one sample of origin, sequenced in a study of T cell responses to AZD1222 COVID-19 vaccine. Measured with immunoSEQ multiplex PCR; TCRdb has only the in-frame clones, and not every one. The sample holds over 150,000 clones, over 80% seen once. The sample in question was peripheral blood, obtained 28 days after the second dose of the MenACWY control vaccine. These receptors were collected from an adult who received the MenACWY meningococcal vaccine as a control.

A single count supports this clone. CDR3 nucleotides: TGTGCCTGGAGTGTACTGATAAATACAGGGGAGCAGTACTTC. Protein product: CAWSVLINTGEQYF. The chain carries TRBV30 and TRBJ2-7, with D possibly matching TRBD1 (6 bases). Germline CDR1 is GTSNPN and CDR2 is SVGIG (reference sequence). With 0 bases removed from V and 7 bases from J, the gap between germline ends came to 16 bases. This CDR3 has 14 residues.

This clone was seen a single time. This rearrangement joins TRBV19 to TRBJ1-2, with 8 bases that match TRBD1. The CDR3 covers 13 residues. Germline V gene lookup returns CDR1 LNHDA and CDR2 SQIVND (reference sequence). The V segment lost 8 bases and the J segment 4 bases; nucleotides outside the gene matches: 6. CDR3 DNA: TGTGCCAGTCGCGGACAGGGTAGCTATGGCTACACCTTC. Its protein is CASRGQGSYGYTF.

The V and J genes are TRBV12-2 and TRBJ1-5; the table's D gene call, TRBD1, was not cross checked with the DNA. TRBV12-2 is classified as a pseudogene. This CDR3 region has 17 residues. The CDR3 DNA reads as TGTGCAAGTCGCTCCCACTCTTTGGCAGGTTTGGATCAGCCCCAGCATTTT. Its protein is CASRSHSLAGLDQPQHF.

CDR3 coding DNA: TGTGCCAGCTCACGACGGACGGATAACACTGAAGCTTTCTTT. Protein product: CASSRRTDNTEAFF. V usage is TRBV18 and J usage is TRBJ1-1, with unresolved D. CDR1 is KGHSH and CDR2 is LQKENI in the germline V gene. V lost 4 bases, J lost 2 bases, and 11 bases lay in between. This CDR3 contains 14 residues.

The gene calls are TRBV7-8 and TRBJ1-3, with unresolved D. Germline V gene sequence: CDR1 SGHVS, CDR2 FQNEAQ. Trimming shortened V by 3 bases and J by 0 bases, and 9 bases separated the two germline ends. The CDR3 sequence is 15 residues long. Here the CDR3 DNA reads TGTGCCAGCAGCTTCAGGCCGGACTCTGGAAACACCATATATTTT. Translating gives CASSFRPDSGNTIYF.

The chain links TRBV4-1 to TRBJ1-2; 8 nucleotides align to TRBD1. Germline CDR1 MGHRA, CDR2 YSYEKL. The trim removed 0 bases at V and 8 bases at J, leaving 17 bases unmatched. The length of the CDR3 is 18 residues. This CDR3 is CASSQDGVRDRQLGGYTF. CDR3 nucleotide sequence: TGCGCCAGCAGCCAAGATGGGGTCCGGGACAGGCAACTCGGGGGCTACACCTTC.

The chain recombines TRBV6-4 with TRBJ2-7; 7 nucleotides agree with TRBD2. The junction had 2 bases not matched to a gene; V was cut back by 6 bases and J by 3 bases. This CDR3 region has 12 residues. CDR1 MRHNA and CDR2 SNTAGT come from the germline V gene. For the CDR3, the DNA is TGTGCCAGCAGGGGGGGGGTCTACGAGCAGTACTTC. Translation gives CASRGGVYEQYF.

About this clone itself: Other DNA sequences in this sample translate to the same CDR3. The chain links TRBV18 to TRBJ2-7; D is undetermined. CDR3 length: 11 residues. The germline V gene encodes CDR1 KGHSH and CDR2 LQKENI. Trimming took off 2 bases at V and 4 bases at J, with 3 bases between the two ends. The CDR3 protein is CASSPGYEQYF. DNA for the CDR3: TGTGCCAGCTCACCAGGATACGAGCAGTACTTC.

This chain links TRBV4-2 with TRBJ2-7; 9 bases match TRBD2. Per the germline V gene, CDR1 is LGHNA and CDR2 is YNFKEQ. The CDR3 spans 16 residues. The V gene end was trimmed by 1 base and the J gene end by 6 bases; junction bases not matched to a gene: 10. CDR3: CASSQVGGGGAGEQYF. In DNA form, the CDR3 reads TGTGCCAGCAGCCAAGTGGGCGGCGGGGGGGCTGGCGAGCAGTACTTC.

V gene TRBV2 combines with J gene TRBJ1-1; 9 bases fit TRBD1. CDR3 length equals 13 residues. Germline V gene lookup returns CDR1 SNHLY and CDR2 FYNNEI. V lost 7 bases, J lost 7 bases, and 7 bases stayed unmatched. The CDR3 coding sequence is TGTGCCAGCAACAACAGGGGGCAGGGTGAAGCTTTCTTT. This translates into CASNNRGQGEAFF. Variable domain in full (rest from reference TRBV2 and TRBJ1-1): EPEVTQTPSHQVTQMGQEVILRCVPISNHLYFYWYRQILGQKVEFLVSFYNNEISEKSEIFDDQFSVERPDGSNFTLKIRSTKLEDSAMYFCASNNRGQGEAFFGQGTRLTVV.

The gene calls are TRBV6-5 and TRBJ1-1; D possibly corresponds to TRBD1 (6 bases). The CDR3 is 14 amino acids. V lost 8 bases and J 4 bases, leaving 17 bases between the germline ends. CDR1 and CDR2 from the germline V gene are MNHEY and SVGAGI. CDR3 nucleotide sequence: TGTGCCAGCGGCTTATTTGGGACAACCACTGAAGCTTTCTTT. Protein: CASGLFGTTTEAFF.

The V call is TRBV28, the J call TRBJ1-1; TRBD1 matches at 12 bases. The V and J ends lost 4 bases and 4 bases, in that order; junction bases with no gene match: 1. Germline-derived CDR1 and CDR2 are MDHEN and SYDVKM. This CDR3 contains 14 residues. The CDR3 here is CASSSGQGATEAFF. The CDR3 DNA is TGTGCCAGCAGTTCGGGACAGGGGGCCACTGAAGCTTTCTTT.

Here the CDR3 DNA reads TGTGCCAGCAGTGAGCTGCGGCAAAGCAATCAGCCCCAGCATTTT. It translates to CASSELRQSNQPQHF. This chain uses TRBV6-1 with TRBJ1-5; D is undetermined. The CDR3 is 15 residues long. V gave up 3 bases and J gave up 1 base, with 10 bases separating them. The germline V gene has CDR1 MNHNS and CDR2 SASEGT.

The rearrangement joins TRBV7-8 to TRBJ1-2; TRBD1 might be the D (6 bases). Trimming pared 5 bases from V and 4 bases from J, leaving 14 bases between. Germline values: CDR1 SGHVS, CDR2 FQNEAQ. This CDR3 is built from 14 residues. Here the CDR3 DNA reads TGTGCCAGCAGCCCGCGGGACAAGCTCTATGGCTACACCTTC. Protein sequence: CASSPRDKLYGYTF.